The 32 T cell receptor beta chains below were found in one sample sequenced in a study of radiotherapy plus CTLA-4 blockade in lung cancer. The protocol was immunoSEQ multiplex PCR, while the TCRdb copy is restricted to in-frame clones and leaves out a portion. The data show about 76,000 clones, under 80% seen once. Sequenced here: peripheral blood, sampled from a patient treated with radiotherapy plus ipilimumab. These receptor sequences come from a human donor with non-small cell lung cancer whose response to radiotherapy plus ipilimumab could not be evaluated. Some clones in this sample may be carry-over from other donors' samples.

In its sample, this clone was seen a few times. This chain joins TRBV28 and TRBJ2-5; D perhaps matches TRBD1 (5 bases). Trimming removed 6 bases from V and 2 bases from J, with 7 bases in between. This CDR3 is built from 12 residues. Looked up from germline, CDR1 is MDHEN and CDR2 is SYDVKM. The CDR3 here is CASRDSQETQYF. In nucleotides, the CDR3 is TGTGCCAGCAGAGACAGTCAAGAGACCCAGTACTTC.

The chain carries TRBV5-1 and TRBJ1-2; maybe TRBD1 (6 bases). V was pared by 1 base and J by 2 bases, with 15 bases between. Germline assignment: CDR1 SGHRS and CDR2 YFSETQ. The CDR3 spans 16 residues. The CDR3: CASSLSVGTLNYGYTF. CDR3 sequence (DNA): TGCGCCAGCAGCTTGTCAGTTGGGACACTGAACTATGGCTACACCTTC.

CDR3 nucleotide sequence: TGCAGCGTTGTCGGCGACAGGTATTATGGCTACACCTTC. Translation gives CSVVGDRYYGYTF. This chain connects TRBV29-1 to TRBJ1-2; D is perhaps TRBD1 (6 bases). V was pared by 4 bases and J by 5 bases, with 14 bases between. This CDR3 region has 13 residues. Germline V lookup: CDR1 SQVTM, CDR2 ANQGSEA.

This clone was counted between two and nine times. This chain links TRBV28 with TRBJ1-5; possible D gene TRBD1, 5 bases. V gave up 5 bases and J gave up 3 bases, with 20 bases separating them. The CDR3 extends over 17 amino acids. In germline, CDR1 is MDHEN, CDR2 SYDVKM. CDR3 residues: CASSGGLRRGSNQPQHF. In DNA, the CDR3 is TGTGCCAGCAGTGGTGGCCTGCGGAGGGGCTCCAATCAGCCCCAGCATTTT.

CDR3 in DNA: TGTGCCAGCAGCTTATCGACAGTCAATGAGCAGTTCTTC. This gives the protein CASSLSTVNEQFF. The genes are TRBV7-7 and TRBJ2-1, with D maybe TRBD1 (5 bases). V was cut by 2 bases and J by 6 bases, with 8 bases left in between. Germline assignment: CDR1 SSHAT and CDR2 FNYEAQ (reference sequence). The length of the CDR3 is 13 residues.

CDR3 DNA: TGTGCCAGCAGCCACAACCAAGAGACCCAGTACTTC. Encoded protein: CASSHNQETQYF. The rearrangement joins TRBV7-2 to TRBJ2-5; D gene unclear. Trimming cost V 5 bases and J 0 bases, with 4 bases left between them. There are 12 residues in the CDR3. The germline gives CDR1 SGHTA, CDR2 FQGNSA.

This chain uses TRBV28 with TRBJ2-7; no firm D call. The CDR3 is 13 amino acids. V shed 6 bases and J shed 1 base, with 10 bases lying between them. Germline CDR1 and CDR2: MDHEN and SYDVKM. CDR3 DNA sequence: TGTGCCAGCAGGTTGGGCAGGTCCTACGAGCAGTACTTC. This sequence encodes CASRLGRSYEQYF.

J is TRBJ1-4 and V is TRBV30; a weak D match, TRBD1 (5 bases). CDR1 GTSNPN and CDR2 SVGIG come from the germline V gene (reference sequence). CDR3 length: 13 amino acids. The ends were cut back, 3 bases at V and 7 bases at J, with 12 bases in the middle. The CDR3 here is CAWSGGGAEKLFF. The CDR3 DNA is TGTGCCTGGAGCGGCGGCGGGGCTGAAAAACTGTTTTTT.

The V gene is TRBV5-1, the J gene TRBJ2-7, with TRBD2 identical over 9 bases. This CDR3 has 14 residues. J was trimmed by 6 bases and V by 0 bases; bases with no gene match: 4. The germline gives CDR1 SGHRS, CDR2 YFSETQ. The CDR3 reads CASSLDLAGSEQYF. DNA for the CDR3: TGCGCCAGCAGCTTGGATCTAGCGGGGAGCGAGCAGTACTTC.

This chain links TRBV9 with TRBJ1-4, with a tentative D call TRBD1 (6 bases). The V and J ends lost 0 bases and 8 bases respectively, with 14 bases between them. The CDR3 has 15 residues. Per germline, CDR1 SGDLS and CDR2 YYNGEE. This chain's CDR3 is CASSVEGGTREKLFF. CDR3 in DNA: TGTGCCAGCAGCGTAGAGGGGGGGACGAGGGAAAAACTGTTTTTT. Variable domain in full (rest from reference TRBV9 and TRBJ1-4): DSGVTQTPKHLITATGQRVTLRCSPRSGDLSVYWYQQSLDQGLQFLIQYYNGEERAKGNILERFSAQQFPDLHSELNLSSLELGDSALYFCASSVEGGTREKLFFGSGTQLSVL.

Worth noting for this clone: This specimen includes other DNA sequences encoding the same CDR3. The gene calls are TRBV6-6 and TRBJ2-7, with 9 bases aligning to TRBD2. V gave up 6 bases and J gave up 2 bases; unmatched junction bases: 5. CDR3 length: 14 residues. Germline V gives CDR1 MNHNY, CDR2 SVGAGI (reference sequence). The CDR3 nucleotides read TGTGCCAGCAGACCTAGCGGGGAAGCCTACGAGCAGTACTTC. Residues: CASRPSGEAYEQYF.

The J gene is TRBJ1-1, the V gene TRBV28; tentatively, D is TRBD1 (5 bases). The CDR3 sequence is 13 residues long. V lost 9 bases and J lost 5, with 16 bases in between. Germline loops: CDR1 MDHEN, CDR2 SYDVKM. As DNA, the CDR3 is TGTGCCAGTAACGGGGGTTCATGGACTGAAGCTTTCTTT. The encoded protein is CASNGGSWTEAFF. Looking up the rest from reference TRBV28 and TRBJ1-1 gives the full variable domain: DVKVTQSSRYLVKRTGEKVFLECVQDMDHENMFWYRQDPGLGLRLIYFSYDVKMKEKGDIPEGYSVSREKKERFSLILESASTNQTSMYLCASNGGSWTEAFFGQGTRLTVV.

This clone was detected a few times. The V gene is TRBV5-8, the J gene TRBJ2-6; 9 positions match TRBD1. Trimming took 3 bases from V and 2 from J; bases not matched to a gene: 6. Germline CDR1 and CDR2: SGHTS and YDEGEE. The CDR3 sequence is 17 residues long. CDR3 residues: CASSSGTGRAGANVLTF. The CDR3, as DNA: TGTGCCAGCAGCTCAGGGACAGGGCGGGCTGGGGCCAACGTCCTGACTTTC.

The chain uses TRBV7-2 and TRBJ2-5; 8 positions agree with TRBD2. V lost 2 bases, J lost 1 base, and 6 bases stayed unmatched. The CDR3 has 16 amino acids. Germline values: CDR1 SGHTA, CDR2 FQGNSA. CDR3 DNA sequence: TGTGCCAGCAGCTTATGGTTAGCGGGGTCCCAAGAGACCCAGTACTTC. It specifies CASSLWLAGSQETQYF.

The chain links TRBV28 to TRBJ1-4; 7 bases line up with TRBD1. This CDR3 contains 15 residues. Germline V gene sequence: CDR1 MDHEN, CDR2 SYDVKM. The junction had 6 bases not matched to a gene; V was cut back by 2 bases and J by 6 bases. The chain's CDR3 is CASSLGGQTDEKLFF. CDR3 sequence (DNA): TGTGCCAGCAGTTTAGGGGGACAGACTGATGAAAAACTGTTTTTT.

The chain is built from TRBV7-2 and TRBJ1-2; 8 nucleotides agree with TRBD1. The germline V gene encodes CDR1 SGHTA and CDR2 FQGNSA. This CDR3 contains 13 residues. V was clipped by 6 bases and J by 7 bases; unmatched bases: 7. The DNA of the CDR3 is TGTGCCAGCAGACGGACAGGGAGGCCTGGCTACACCTTC. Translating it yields CASRRTGRPGYTF.

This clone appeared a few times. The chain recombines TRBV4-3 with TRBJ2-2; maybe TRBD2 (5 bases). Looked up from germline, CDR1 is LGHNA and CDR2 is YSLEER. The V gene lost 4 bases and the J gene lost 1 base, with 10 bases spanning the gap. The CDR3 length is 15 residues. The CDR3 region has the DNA TGCGCCAGCAGCCGCGGACTTATGAACACCGGGGAGCTGTTTTTT. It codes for CASSRGLMNTGELFF.

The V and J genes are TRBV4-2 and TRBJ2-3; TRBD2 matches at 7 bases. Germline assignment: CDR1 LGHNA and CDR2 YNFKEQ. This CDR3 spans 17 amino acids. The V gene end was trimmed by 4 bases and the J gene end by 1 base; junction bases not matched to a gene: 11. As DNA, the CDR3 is TGTGCCAGCAGCCTAACCCCCCCGGCGGGGGGCACAGATACGCAGTATTTT. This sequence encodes CASSLTPPAGGTDTQYF.

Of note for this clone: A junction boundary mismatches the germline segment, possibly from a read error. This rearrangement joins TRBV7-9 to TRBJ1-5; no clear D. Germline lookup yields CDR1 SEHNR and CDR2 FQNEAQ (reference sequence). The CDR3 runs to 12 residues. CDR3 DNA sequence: TGTGCCAGCAGCCGCGATGGGCAGCCCCGGCATTTT. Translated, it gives CASSRDGQPRHF.

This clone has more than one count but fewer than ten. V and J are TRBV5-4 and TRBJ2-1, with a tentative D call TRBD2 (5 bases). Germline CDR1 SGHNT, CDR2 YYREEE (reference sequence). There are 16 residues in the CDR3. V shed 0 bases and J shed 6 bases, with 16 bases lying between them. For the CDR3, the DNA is TGTGCCAGCAGCTTGGAAGTGTTGGGAACTAGCAATGAGCAGTTCTTC. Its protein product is CASSLEVLGTSNEQFF.

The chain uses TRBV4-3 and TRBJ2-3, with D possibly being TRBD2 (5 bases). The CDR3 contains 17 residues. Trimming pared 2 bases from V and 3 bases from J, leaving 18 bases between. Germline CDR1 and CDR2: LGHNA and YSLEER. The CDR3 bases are TGCGCCAGCAGCCAAACCCCTGGGAAGGGAGAAACAGATACGCAGTATTTT. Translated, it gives CASSQTPGKGETDTQYF.

The DNA of the CDR3 is TGTGCCAGCAGCCCGGGACAGGGGGCAAGCAATGAGCAGTTCTTC. It is translated as CASSPGQGASNEQFF. This sequence joins TRBV5-4 and TRBJ2-1; TRBD1 matches 12 bases. CDR3 length: 15 residues. Germline V CDR1 and CDR2: SGHNT, YYREEE (reference sequence). V was clipped by 4 bases and J by 6 bases; unmatched bases: 5.

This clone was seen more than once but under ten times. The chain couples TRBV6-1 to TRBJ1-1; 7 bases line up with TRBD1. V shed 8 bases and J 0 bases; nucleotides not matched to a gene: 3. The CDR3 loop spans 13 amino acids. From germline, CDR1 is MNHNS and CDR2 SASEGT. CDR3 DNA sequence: TGTGCCAGCGAGACAGGGATGAACACTGAAGCTTTCTTT. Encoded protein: CASETGMNTEAFF.

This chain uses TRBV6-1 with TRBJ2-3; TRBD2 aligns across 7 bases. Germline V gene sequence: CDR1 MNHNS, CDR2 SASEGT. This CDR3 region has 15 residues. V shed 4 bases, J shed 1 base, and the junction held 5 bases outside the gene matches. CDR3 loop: CASSGTSGGTDTQYF. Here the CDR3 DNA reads TGTGCCAGCAGTGGGACTAGTGGAGGCACAGATACGCAGTATTTT.

The CDR3 is CAWNTGTPDTQYF. The CDR3 DNA reads TGTGCCTGGAACACCGGGACTCCAGATACGCAGTATTTT. The chain employs TRBV30 and TRBJ2-3; TRBD2 might be the D (6 bases). The CDR3 is made up of 13 amino acids. In germline, CDR1 is GTSNPN, CDR2 SVGIG (reference sequence). V was shortened by 4 bases and J by 4 bases, with 12 bases between the two germline ends.

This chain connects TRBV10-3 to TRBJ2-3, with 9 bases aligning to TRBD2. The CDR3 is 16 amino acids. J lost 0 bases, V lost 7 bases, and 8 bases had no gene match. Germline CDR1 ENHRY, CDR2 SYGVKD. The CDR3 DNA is TGTGCCATCAAGGGCGGGGGGGGAACTAGCACAGATACGCAGTATTTT. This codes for CAIKGGGGTSTDTQYF.

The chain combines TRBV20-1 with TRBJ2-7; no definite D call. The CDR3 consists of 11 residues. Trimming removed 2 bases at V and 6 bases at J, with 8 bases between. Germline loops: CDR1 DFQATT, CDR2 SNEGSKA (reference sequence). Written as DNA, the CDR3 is TGCAGTGCTAGAAACGGGTTCGAGCAGTACTTC. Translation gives CSARNGFEQYF.

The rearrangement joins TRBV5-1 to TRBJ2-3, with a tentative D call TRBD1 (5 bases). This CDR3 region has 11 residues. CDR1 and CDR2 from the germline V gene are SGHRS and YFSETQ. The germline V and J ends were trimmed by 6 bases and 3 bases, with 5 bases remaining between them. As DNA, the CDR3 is TGCGCCAGCACAGGGACAGATACGCAGTATTTT. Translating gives CASTGTDTQYF.

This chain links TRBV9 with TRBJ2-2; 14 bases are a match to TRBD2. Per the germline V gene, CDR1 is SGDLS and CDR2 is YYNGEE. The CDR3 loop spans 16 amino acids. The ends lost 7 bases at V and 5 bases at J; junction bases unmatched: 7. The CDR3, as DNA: TGTGCCAGCGGCCCCGGACTAGCGGGGGGAACCGGGGAGCTGTTTTTT. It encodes CASGPGLAGGTGELFF. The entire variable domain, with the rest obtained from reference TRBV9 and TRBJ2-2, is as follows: DSGVTQTPKHLITATGQRVTLRCSPRSGDLSVYWYQQSLDQGLQFLIQYYNGEERAKGNILERFSAQQFPDLHSELNLSSLELGDSALYFCASGPGLAGGTGELFFGEGSRLTVL.

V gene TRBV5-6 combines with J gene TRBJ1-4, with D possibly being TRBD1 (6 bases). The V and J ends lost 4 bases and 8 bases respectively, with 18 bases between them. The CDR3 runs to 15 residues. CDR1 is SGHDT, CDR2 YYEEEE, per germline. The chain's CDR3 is CASSPTGISGEKLFF. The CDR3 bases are TGTGCCAGCAGCCCAACAGGGATCTCGGGGGAAAAACTGTTTTTT. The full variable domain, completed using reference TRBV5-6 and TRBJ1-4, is DAGVTQSPTHLIKTRGQQVTLRCSPKSGHDTVSWYQQALGQGPQFIFQYYEEEERQRGNFPDRFSGHQFPNYSSELNVNALLLGDSALYLCASSPTGISGEKLFFGSGTQLSVL.

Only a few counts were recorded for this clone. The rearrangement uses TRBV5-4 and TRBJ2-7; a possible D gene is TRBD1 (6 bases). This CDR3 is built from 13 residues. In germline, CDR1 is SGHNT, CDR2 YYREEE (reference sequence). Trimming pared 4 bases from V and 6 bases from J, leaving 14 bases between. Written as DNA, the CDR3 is TGTGCCAGCAGCACAGGGACCCAAAGCGAGCAGTACTTC. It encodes CASSTGTQSEQYF.

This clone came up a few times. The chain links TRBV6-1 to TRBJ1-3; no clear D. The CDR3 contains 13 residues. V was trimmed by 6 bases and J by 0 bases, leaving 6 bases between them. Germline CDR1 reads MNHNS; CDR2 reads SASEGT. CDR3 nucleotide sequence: TGTGCCAGCAGACTTATCTCTGGAAACACCATATATTTT. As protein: CASRLISGNTIYF.